A selection of T cell receptor beta chains follows, all from one sample in a study of T cell changes during pregnancy in multiple sclerosis. TCRdb's table, derived via immunoSEQ multiplex PCR, lists solely in-frame clones and lacks some. The sample has about 50,000 clones, over 80% seen once. Sequenced material: CD4+ T cells from peripheral blood mononuclear cells, taken in the third trimester of pregnancy. The receptors here all came from a female donor with multiple sclerosis, enrolled in a pregnancy study. Each CDR3 is given with its conserved first and last residue. The D gene is left open where the match is weak. A clone size is listed for some rows: how often the clone was seen (once, few, many), or a class if it is expanded.

CDR3nt | CDR3aa | d_gene | j_gene | v_gene | abundance
TGTGCCAGCTCCCTTACCCAGGGGGCAAGTCAGCCCCAGCATTTT | CASSLTQGASQPQHF | TRBD1 | TRBJ1-5 | TRBV6-5 | NA
TGTGCCAGTAGTACCGGACAGGGACGGTATCAGCCCCAGCATTTT | CASSTGQGRYQPQHF | TRBD1 | TRBJ1-5 | TRBV19 | NA
TGTGCCAGCAGCCCCTTGGACAGGGGTAATGAAAAACTGTTTTTT | CASSPLDRGNEKLFF | TRBD1 | TRBJ1-4 | TRBV5-6 | once
TGTGCCAGCAACCGCGGGGGGAGCACAGATACGCAGTATTTT | CASNRGGSTDTQYF | TRBD2 | TRBJ2-3 | TRBV6-1 | NA
TGTGCCAGCAGCTTAACTAGCGGGGGGGTCGGGGCAGATACGCAGTATTTT | CASSLTSGGVGADTQYF | TRBD2 | TRBJ2-3 | TRBV11-3 | NA
TGTGCCAGTAGTATCGGTCCAGGGAACTATGGCTACACCTTC | CASSIGPGNYGYTF | NA | TRBJ1-2 | TRBV19 | NA
TGTGCCAGCAGCTTACAGTACACAGATACGCAGTATTTT | CASSLQYTDTQYF | NA | TRBJ2-3 | TRBV11-2 | NA
TGTGCCAGTAAGTTGAGGGGGAATGAGCAGTTCTTC | CASKLRGNEQFF | NA | TRBJ2-1 | TRBV19 | few
TGCGCCAGCAGCCACGTTGTCAGGACTATCGAAGGCAAAAACATTCAGTACTTC | CASSHVVRTIEGKNIQYF | NA | TRBJ2-4 | TRBV4-1 | once
TGTGCCAGCAGCACAACAGGGCCGAACACTGAAGCTTTCTTT | CASSTTGPNTEAFF | NA | TRBJ1-1 | TRBV11-3 | NA
TGCGCCAGCAGCCAAGGTCCCGGTTCGTCCGCTGGGGCCAACGTCCTGACTTTC | CASSQGPGSSAGANVLTF | NA | TRBJ2-6 | TRBV4-3 | NA
TGTGCCAGCAGCTTTTCGGGGACAGGGTTTCCAGATACGCAGTATTTT | CASSFSGTGFPDTQYF | TRBD1 | TRBJ2-3 | TRBV7-9 | NA
TGCAGCGTTGAGAGGGCTAGCGGGGGGGCAGAGCCCAATGAGCAGTTCTTC | CSVERASGGAEPNEQFF | TRBD2 | TRBJ2-1 | TRBV29-1 | NA